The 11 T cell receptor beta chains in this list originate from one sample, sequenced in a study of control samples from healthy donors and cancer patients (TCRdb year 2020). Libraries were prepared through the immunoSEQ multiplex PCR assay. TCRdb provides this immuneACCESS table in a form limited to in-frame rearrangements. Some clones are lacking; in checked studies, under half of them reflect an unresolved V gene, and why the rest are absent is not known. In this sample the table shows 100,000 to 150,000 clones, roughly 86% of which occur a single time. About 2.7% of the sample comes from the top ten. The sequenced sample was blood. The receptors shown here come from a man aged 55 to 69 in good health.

CDR3 DNA: TGTGCCAGTACCACCGAGTGGGGGTCCTCTAATGAAAAACTGTTTTTT. This translates into CASTTEWGSSNEKLFF. J is TRBJ1-4 and V is TRBV19; D is perhaps TRBD1 (5 bases). The CDR3 extends over 16 amino acids. With 7 bases removed from V and 3 bases from J, the gap between germline ends came to 18 bases. Germline assignment: CDR1 LNHDA and CDR2 SQIVND (reference sequence). Full variable domain (missing parts from reference TRBV19 and TRBJ1-4): DGGITQSPKYLFRKEGQNVTLSCEQNLNHDAMYWYRQDPGQGLRLIYYSQIVNDFQKGDIAEGYSVSREKKESFPLTVTSAQKNPTAFYLCASTTEWGSSNEKLFFGSGTQLSVL.

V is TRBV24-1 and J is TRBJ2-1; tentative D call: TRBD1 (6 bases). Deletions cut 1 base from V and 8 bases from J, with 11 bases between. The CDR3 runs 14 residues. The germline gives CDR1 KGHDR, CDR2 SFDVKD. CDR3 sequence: CATSDFNAGDEQFF. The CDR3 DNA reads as TGTGCCACCAGTGATTTTAATGCAGGGGATGAGCAGTTCTTC.

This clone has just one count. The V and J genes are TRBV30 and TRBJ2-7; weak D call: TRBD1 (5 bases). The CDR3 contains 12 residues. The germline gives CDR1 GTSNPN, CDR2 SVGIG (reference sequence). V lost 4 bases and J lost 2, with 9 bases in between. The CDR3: CAWTDRTYEQYF. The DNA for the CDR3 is TGTGCCTGGACCGACAGAACCTACGAGCAGTACTTC.

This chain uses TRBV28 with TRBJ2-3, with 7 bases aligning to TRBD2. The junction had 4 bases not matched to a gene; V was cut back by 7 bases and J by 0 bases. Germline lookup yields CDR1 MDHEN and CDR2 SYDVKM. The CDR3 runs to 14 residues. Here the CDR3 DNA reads TGTGCCAGCAAAAACGGGGGGAGCACAGATACGCAGTATTTT. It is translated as CASKNGGSTDTQYF.

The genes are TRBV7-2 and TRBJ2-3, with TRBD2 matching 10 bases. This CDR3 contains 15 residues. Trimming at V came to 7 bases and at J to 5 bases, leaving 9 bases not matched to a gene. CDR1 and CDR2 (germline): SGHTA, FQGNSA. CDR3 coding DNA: TGTGCCAGCACCGCGAGCGGGGGGGCCCAAGATACGCAGTATTTT. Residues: CASTASGGAQDTQYF.

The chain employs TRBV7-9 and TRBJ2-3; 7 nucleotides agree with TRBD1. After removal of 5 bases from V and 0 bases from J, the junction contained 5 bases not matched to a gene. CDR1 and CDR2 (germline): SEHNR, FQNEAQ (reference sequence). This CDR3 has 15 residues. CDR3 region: CASSIQGVSTDTQYF. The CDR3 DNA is TGTGCCAGCAGCATTCAGGGGGTGAGCACAGATACGCAGTATTTT. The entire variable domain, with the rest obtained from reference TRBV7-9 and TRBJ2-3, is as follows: DTGVSQNPRHKITKRGQNVTFRCDPISEHNRLYWYRQTLGQGPEFLTYFQNEAQLEKSRLLSDRFSAERPKGSFSTLEIQRTEQGDSAMYLCASSIQGVSTDTQYFGPGTRLTVL.

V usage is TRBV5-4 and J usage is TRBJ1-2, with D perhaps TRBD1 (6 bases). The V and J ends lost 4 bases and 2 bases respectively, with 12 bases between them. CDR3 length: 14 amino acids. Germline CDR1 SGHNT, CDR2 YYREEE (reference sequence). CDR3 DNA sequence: TGTGCCAGCAGCACCGACAGGCCGAACTATGGCTACACCTTC. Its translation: CASSTDRPNYGYTF.

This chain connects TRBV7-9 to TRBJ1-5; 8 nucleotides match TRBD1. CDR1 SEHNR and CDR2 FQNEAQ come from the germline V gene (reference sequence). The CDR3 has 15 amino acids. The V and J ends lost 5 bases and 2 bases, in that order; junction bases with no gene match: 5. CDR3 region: CASSTDRGGNQPQHF. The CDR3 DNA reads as TGTGCCAGCAGCACAGACAGGGGAGGCAATCAGCCCCAGCATTTT.

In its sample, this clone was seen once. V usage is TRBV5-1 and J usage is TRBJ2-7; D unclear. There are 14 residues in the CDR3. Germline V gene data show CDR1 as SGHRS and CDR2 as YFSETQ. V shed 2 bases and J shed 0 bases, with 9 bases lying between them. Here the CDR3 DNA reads TGCGCCAGCAGCTTATTGGCGGACTCCTACGAGCAGTACTTC. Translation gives CASSLLADSYEQYF.

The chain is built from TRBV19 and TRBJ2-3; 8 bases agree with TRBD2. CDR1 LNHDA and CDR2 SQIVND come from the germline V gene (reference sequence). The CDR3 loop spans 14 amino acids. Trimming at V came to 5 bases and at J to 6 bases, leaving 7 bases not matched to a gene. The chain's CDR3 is CASSAGTSFDTQYF. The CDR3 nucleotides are TGTGCCAGTAGTGCCGGGACTAGTTTTGATACGCAGTATTTT.

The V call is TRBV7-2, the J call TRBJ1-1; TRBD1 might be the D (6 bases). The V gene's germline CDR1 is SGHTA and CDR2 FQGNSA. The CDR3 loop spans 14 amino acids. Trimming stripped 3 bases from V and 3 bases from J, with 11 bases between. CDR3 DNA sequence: TGTGCCAGCAGCTTGGGGGGCTTCGACACTGAAGCTTTCTTT. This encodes CASSLGGFDTEAFF.